This T cell receptor beta chain was documented in a study of blood T cell repertoires in COVID-19. Germline V gene data show CDR1 as SEHNR and CDR2 as FQNEAQ (reference sequence). The CDR3 totals 16 residues. V lost 1 base and J lost 0, with 12 bases in between. How the authors handled the data: It was from reference gene primer amplification that nucleated cell counts were estimated. Profiled with immunoSEQ multiplex PCR; TCRdb holds only in-frame clones, not every one. The DNA was the basis for D and trimming; V, J and clone size are from that table. The data show roughly 34,000 clones, 88% seen once.

The clonotype was recovered from a woman older than 75 with active or convalescent COVID-19. This chain joins TRBV7-9 and TRBJ1-2; TRBD1 might be the D (5 bases). The sample taken for sequencing was peripheral blood. Here the CDR3 reads CASSLVRQSANYGYTF. In DNA, the CDR3 is TGTGCCAGCAGCTTAGTACGACAGTCTGCTAACTATGGCTACACCTTC.